The 18 T cell receptor beta chains below all came from one sample that was sequenced in a study of CD8 T cells in Susac syndrome. A quantity of about 0.5 to 1 ug RNA underwent reverse transcription using random hexamers. TCRdb processed the immunoSEQ multiplex PCR reads anew with MiXCR; each CDR3 protein has one entry. The sample shows fewer than 85,000 distinct CDR3 sequences, 95% of them seen only once. Sample: CD8+ T cells from PBMCs. These receptors originate from a human donor with Susac syndrome.

V and J are TRBV29-1 and TRBJ2-2; unclear D gene. CDR1 is SQVTM, CDR2 ANQGSEA, per germline. With 3 bases removed from V and 5 bases from J, the gap between germline ends came to 10 bases. This CDR3 comprises 13 residues. In nucleotides, the CDR3 is TGCAGCGTTGAGGCCAGCCGGACCGGGGAGCTGTTTTTT. It translates to CSVEASRTGELFF.

The V gene is TRBV15, the J gene TRBJ2-7, with no clear D. Germline CDR1 is LNHNV and CDR2 is YYDKDF (reference sequence). The V gene lost 6 bases and the J gene lost 9 bases, with 18 bases spanning the gap. The CDR3 consists of 13 residues. The CDR3 DNA reads as TGTGCCACCAGAACCGCCTCTGAGGCAGTGCAGTACTTC. Protein: CATRTASEAVQYF.

CDR3 protein: CASSQPSGTAYSYGYTF. CDR3 DNA sequence: TGCGCCAGCAGCCAGCCCTCCGGGACCGCCTATAGCTATGGCTACACCTTC. The chain combines TRBV4-1 with TRBJ1-2; TRBD1 might be the D (5 bases). The V end lost 3 bases, the J end lost 4 bases, and 21 bases lay between the germline ends. The CDR3 covers 17 residues. CDR1 MGHRA and CDR2 YSYEKL come from the germline V gene.

The chain recombines TRBV3-1 with TRBJ2-7; D remains ambiguous. The CDR3 consists of 12 residues. The V gene's germline CDR1 is LGHDT and CDR2 YNNKEL (reference sequence). With 2 bases removed from V and 7 bases from J, the gap between germline ends came to 9 bases. This chain's CDR3 is CASSQWGQEQYF. The DNA of the CDR3 is TGTGCCAGCAGCCAATGGGGTCAAGAGCAGTACTTC.

This clonotype was detected once. This chain links TRBV5-6 with TRBJ2-5; tentatively, D is TRBD1 (6 bases). This CDR3 region has 16 residues. Deletions cut 0 bases from V and 5 bases from J, with 17 bases between. Germline-derived CDR1 and CDR2 are SGHDT and YYEEEE. CDR3 bases: TGTGCCAGCAGCTTGGCCGGAACACAGGGTCGGGAGACCCAGTACTTC. It codes for CASSLAGTQGRETQYF. The full variable domain, in which reference TRBV5-6 and TRBJ2-5 provide the parts outside the CDR3, is DAGVTQSPTHLIKTRGQQVTLRCSPKSGHDTVSWYQQALGQGPQFIFQYYEEEERQRGNFPDRFSGHQFPNYSSELNVNALLLGDSALYLCASSLAGTQGRETQYFGPGTRLLVL.

The V and J genes are TRBV20-1 and TRBJ2-7; 7 bases line up with TRBD2. The germline V gene encodes CDR1 DFQATT and CDR2 SNEGSKA (reference sequence). This CDR3 is built from 12 residues. V shed 5 bases, J shed 3 bases, and the junction held 4 bases outside the gene matches. The CDR3 protein is CSARGGGYEQYF. CDR3 coding DNA: TGCAGTGCTCGTGGGGGGGGCTACGAGCAGTACTTC.

The V gene is TRBV6-6, the J gene TRBJ2-5; D unclear. Germline V gene sequence: CDR1 MNHNY, CDR2 SVGAGI (reference sequence). The V and J ends lost 0 bases and 4 bases respectively, with 12 bases between them. This CDR3 comprises 15 residues. This chain's CDR3 is CASSYSSPEGETQYF. CDR3 DNA sequence: TGTGCCAGCAGTTACTCGTCCCCCGAAGGAGAGACCCAGTACTTC.

The rearrangement uses TRBV20-1 and TRBJ2-1; D unclear. The CDR3 length is 15 residues. The germline gives CDR1 DFQATT, CDR2 SNEGSKA (reference sequence). The V end was cut by 1 base, the J end by 3 bases, with 13 bases between. The CDR3 spells CSARVPMGFYNEQFF. In DNA form, the CDR3 reads TGCAGTGCTAGAGTACCCATGGGGTTCTACAATGAGCAGTTCTTC.

This clonotype was observed a single time. The chain has TRBV7-9 and TRBJ2-7; D unclear. V gave up 2 bases and J gave up 7 bases, with 9 bases separating them. Germline assignment: CDR1 SEHNR and CDR2 FQNEAQ (reference sequence). The CDR3 spans 12 residues. CDR3 amino acids: CASSLWAREQYF. The DNA of the CDR3 is TGTGCCAGCAGCTTATGGGCGCGGGAGCAGTACTTC.

This chain's CDR3 is CASTPVASYEQYF. In nucleotides, the CDR3 is TGTGCCAGCACCCCGGTAGCGTCCTACGAGCAGTACTTC. The chain carries TRBV7-2 and TRBJ2-7, with D perhaps matching TRBD2 (5 bases). Germline assignment: CDR1 SGHTA and CDR2 FQGNSA. The CDR3 extends over 13 amino acids. V was clipped by 7 bases and J by 1 base, with 11 bases between them.

A single count supports this clonotype. The chain links TRBV6-4 to TRBJ2-6; no clear D gene. CDR3 size: 16 residues. Germline CDR1 is MRHNA and CDR2 is SNTAGT. V lost 0 bases to trimming and J lost 0 bases, with 6 bases between them. The CDR3 DNA reads as TGTGCCAGCAGTGACTCGAGCCCCTCTGGGGCCAACGTCCTGACTTTC. This gives the protein CASSDSSPSGANVLTF.

This CDR3 is CASKGTSAAEAFF. For the CDR3, the DNA is TGTGCCAGCAAGGGGACATCCGCCGCTGAAGCTTTCTTT. This chain uses TRBV6-6 with TRBJ1-1, with D perhaps TRBD1 (6 bases). This CDR3 is 13 amino acids long. From germline, CDR1 is MNHNY and CDR2 SVGAGI (reference sequence). The germline V and J ends were trimmed by 7 bases and 6 bases, with 15 bases remaining between them.

In DNA form, the CDR3 reads TGCGCCAGCAGCCAAGTCCAGGGTGGGGACTACGAGCAGTACTTC. Translated: CASSQVQGGDYEQYF. The chain joins TRBV4-1 to TRBJ2-7, with a weak D call TRBD1 (5 bases). Germline-derived CDR1 and CDR2 are MGHRA and YSYEKL. Trimming pared 1 base from V and 3 bases from J, leaving 13 bases between. The CDR3 has 15 residues.

CDR3 bases: TGTGCCAGCAGCTTCGGACTAGCTGGGGATACGCAGTATTTT. Translation: CASSFGLAGDTQYF. The rearrangement links TRBV5-4 to TRBJ2-3; TRBD2 matches at 8 bases. Trimming took 2 bases from V and 6 from J; bases not matched to a gene: 5. The CDR3 sequence is 14 residues long. Germline CDR1 reads SGHNT; CDR2 reads YYREEE (reference sequence).

The rearrangement joins TRBV5-1 to TRBJ2-1, with D uncertain. The CDR3 runs to 14 residues. Trimming stripped 0 bases from V and 5 bases from J, with 9 bases between. Germline assignment: CDR1 SGHRS and CDR2 YFSETQ. CDR3 sequence reads: CASSLVVVNNEQFF. The CDR3 DNA sequence: TGCGCCAGCAGCTTGGTAGTGGTGAACAATGAGCAGTTCTTC. Together with reference TRBV5-1 and TRBJ2-1, the CDR3 gives the full variable domain: KAGVTQTPRYLIKTRGQQVTLSCSPISGHRSVSWYQQTPGQGLQFLFEYFSETQRNKGNFPGRFSGRQFSNSRSEMNVSTLELGDSALYLCASSLVVVNNEQFFGPGTRLTVL.

The chain combines TRBV20-1 with TRBJ2-1, with 9 bases that match TRBD1. The V and J ends lost 3 bases and 8 bases, in that order; junction bases with no gene match: 11. CDR3 length: 15 residues. CDR1 and CDR2 (germline): DFQATT, SNEGSKA (reference sequence). The CDR3 DNA sequence: TGCAGTGCTAGCAGGGACAGGGCCAAATGGTATGAGCAGTTCTTC. It yields the protein CSASRDRAKWYEQFF.

This chain uses TRBV3-1 with TRBJ2-1, with D hard to call. This CDR3 has 16 amino acids. The germline V gene has CDR1 LGHDT and CDR2 YNNKEL (reference sequence). Trimming pared 2 bases from V and 5 bases from J, leaving 16 bases between. CDR3 sequence reads: CASSQLVVSQNNEQFF. CDR3 nucleotide sequence: TGTGCCAGCAGCCAATTAGTCGTCAGCCAAAACAATGAGCAGTTCTTC.

This clonotype was seen more than once but under ten times. The genes are TRBV2 and TRBJ2-7, with TRBD2 matching 8 bases. This CDR3 has 13 residues. The J segment lost 1 base and the V segment lost 4 bases, leaving 0 bases of the junction unmatched. CDR1 and CDR2 (germline): SNHLY, FYNNEI. The CDR3 reads CASSVAGSYEQYF. The CDR3 coding sequence is TGTGCCAGCAGTGTAGCGGGATCCTACGAGCAGTACTTC.